This T cell receptor (beta chain) was captured by sequencing in a study of shared clonotypes between healthy human individuals. Study-wide results and caveats: Only blood was sampled, and tissue TCR repertoires likely differ from blood ones. Non-shared clonotypes had lower generation probabilities than clonotypes shared by all four sorted-subset donors.

With regard to this clone: Its specificity is not known.

Recent vaccinations or acute infections were absent in the healthy HIV-negative adult donors. Every one of the donors was a Caucasian adult that lived in Nashville, Tennessee. The table came from immunoSEQ multiplex PCR; TCRdb's copy has only in-frame clones and leaves some out. The repertoire holds more than 2,000,000 clones, with 90% to 95% as singletons. The sequenced sample consisted of naive CD4+ T cells from PBMCs. Regarding subset: CD45RA+ positively selected. The sequence was collected from a man aged 18-30 years in good health. Some clones in this sample may be carry-over from other donors' samples.

CDR3 sequence (DNA): TGTGCCAGCAGTATCGGGGGAAAGAGCAATCAGCCCCAGCATTTT. It codes for CASSIGGKSNQPQHF. J is TRBJ1-5 and V is TRBV28, with D tentatively TRBD1 (5 bases). Trimming removed 5 bases at V and 1 base at J, with 12 bases between. Germline values: CDR1 MDHEN, CDR2 SYDVKM. This CDR3 is built from 15 residues.